This is a list of T cell receptor beta chains from one sample in a study of T cells in Graves' hyperthyroidism and ophthalmopathy. TCRdb passed the multiplex PCR reads through MiXCR, listing each CDR3 protein once. The sample includes more than 550,000 distinct CDR3 sequences, 45% seen only once; the top ten take about 7.7%. The sample comprised peripheral blood or thyroid tissue (not recorded which). The source is an adult man with Graves' disease, either hyperthyroidism or ophthalmopathy (not recorded which). CDR3s include the opening cysteine and the closing phenylalanine or tryptophan. The D gene is left open where the match is weak. Size is omitted from some rows. Given values are once, few, many or a class for expanded clones.

d_gene,j_gene,abundance,v_gene,CDR3aa,CDR3nt
NA,TRBJ1-4,many,TRBV29-1,CSVRGINEKLFF,TGCAGCGTCAGGGGTATTAATGAAAAACTGTTTTTT
NA,TRBJ2-6,many,TRBV2,CASSADTSGANVLTF,TGTGCCAGCAGTGCCGACACCTCTGGGGCCAACGTCCTGACTTTC
TRBD1,TRBJ1-5,NA,TRBV19,CASSIRTGYNQPQHF,TGTGCCAGTAGTATTCGGACAGGGTACAATCAGCCCCAGCATTTT
NA,TRBJ1-1,few,TRBV20-1,CSAQLGTGNTEAFF,TGCAGTGCTCAGTTAGGGACGGGGAACACTGAAGCTTTCTTT
NA,TRBJ1-1,few,TRBV13,CASSLLRGMNTEAFF,TGTGCCAGCAGCTTACTACGGGGGATGAACACTGAAGCTTTCTTT
TRBD1,TRBJ1-3,NA,TRBV6-6,CASSEARTGAGNTIYF,TGTGCCAGCAGTGAAGCGAGGACAGGGGCTGGAAACACCATATATTTT
NA,TRBJ2-7,many,TRBV20-1,CSARDSYEQYF,TGCAGTGCTAGAGACAGCTACGAGCAGTACTTC
NA,TRBJ2-5,NA,TRBV7-9,CASSLAGAKGETQYF,TGTGCCAGCAGTCTAGCCGGGGCGAAAGGAGAGACCCAGTACTTC
NA,TRBJ1-1,many,TRBV7-2,CASSSWTVGAFF,TGTGCCAGCAGCTCCTGGACAGTGGGAGCTTTCTTT
NA,TRBJ2-7,NA,TRBV12-3/TRBV12-4,CATAGTEPYEQYF,TGTGCCACCGCCGGGACCGAACCCTACGAGCAGTACTTC
NA,TRBJ1-1,many,TRBV12-3/TRBV12-4,CASIGTEAFF,TGTGCCAGCATCGGCACTGAAGCTTTCTTT
NA,TRBJ2-2,many,TRBV7-4,CASSFEGGELFF,TGTGCCAGCAGCTTTGAGGGAGGGGAGCTGTTTTTT
NA,TRBJ2-5,NA,TRBV14,CASSRAGEGETQYF,TGCGCCAGCAGCCGAGCAGGGGAAGGAGAGACCCAGTACTTC
NA,TRBJ2-5,NA,TRBV12-3/TRBV12-4,CASRPQGSETQYF,TGTGCCAGCAGACCCCAGGGATCGGAGACCCAGTACTTC
NA,TRBJ2-5,NA,TRBV24-1,CATTQGTQYF,TGTGCCACCACCCAAGGGACCCAGTACTTC
NA,TRBJ1-1,NA,TRBV6-2/TRBV6-3,CATSIGENTEAFF,TGTGCCACGTCCATCGGGGAAAACACTGAAGCTTTCTTT
NA,TRBJ1-6,NA,TRBV12-3/TRBV12-4,CASSSFNSPLHF,TGTGCCAGCAGCTCTTTTAATTCACCCCTCCACTTT
NA,TRBJ2-7,NA,TRBV10-3,CASSGSRVVANEQYF,TGTGCCAGCAGTGGTTCCAGGGTAGTCGCAAACGAGCAGTACTTC
NA,TRBJ1-5,NA,TRBV12-3/TRBV12-4,CASSLDNTGNQPQHF,TGTGCCAGCAGTTTAGATAACACAGGGAATCAGCCCCAGCATTTT
NA,TRBJ1-2,many,TRBV29-1,CSTGEGNNGYTF,TGCAGCACCGGGGAAGGGAACAATGGCTACACCTTC
NA,TRBJ2-7,NA,TRBV7-9,CASSGLRQGPYEQYF,TGTGCCAGCAGCGGATTGAGGCAGGGACCCTACGAGCAGTACTTC
TRBD1,TRBJ1-4,NA,TRBV7-2,CASSLDEKGADEKLFF,TGTGCCAGCAGCTTAGACGAGAAGGGGGCGGATGAAAAACTGTTTTTT
NA,TRBJ1-4,NA,TRBV10-3,CAIRQQGEDEKLFF,TGTGCCATCAGACAACAGGGAGAGGATGAAAAACTGTTTTTT
NA,TRBJ1-2,NA,TRBV7-8,CASSPGDDGYTF,TGTGCCAGCAGCCCGGGAGACGATGGCTACACCTTC
NA,TRBJ1-5,many,TRBV7-2,CASSPDGNQPQHF,TGTGCCAGCAGCCCGGATGGCAATCAGCCCCAGCATTTT
NA,TRBJ1-4,NA,TRBV10-2,CASGQDGLGYEKLFF,TGCGCCAGCGGCCAAGACGGCTTGGGATATGAAAAACTGTTTTTT
NA,TRBJ1-2,many,TRBV2,CASSEGPPYGYTF,TGTGCCAGCAGTGAAGGTCCGCCCTATGGCTACACCTTC
NA,TRBJ1-2,NA,TRBV7-9,CASSSQTLVYGYTF,TGTGCCAGCAGCTCTCAGACGTTAGTCTATGGCTACACCTTC
NA,TRBJ1-5,NA,TRBV6-6,CANSPTGQPQHF,TGTGCCAACAGTCCCACGGGTCAGCCCCAGCATTTT
NA,TRBJ1-4,NA,TRBV10-3,CASRSLGDWGVEKLFF,TGTGCCAGCAGGTCTCTCGGGGACTGGGGCGTTGAAAAACTGTTTTTT
NA,TRBJ1-1,NA,TRBV11-2,CASSVERDTEAFF,TGTGCCAGCAGCGTTGAACGGGACACTGAAGCTTTCTTT
TRBD1,TRBJ1-4,NA,TRBV6-5,CASSPPGQPNEKLFF,TGTGCCAGCAGTCCGCCGGGACAGCCTAATGAAAAACTGTTTTTT
TRBD1,TRBJ1-4,NA,TRBV7-9,CASSLGTGGKLFF,TGTGCCAGCAGCCTGGGGACAGGGGGAAAACTGTTTTTT
NA,TRBJ1-1,many,TRBV15,CATSRGRGNTEAFF,TGTGCCACCAGCAGAGGTAGAGGGAACACTGAAGCTTTCTTT
TRBD1,TRBJ1-4,NA,TRBV29-1,CSAGTGANEKLFF,TGCAGCGCCGGGACAGGGGCTAATGAAAAACTGTTTTTT
TRBD1,TRBJ2-7,few,TRBV24-1,CATSDGARDRGASEQYF,TGTGCCACCAGTGACGGCGCTCGGGACAGGGGTGCGAGCGAGCAGTACTTC
TRBD1,TRBJ2-7,NA,TRBV6-5,CAISYGTGLYEQYF,TGTGCCATCAGTTACGGGACAGGACTCTACGAGCAGTACTTC
TRBD1,TRBJ1-5,NA,TRBV10-3,CAITAGTGTEISQPQHF,TGTGCCATCACAGCCGGGACAGGGACCGAAATCAGTCAGCCCCAGCATTTT
TRBD1,TRBJ2-6,NA,TRBV20-1,CSARDGAQGVSGANVLTF,TGCAGTGCTAGAGATGGAGCCCAGGGGGTCTCTGGGGCCAACGTCCTGACTTTC
NA,TRBJ1-5,many,TRBV2,CASSENTGQPQHF,TGTGCCAGCAGTGAAAACACTGGACAGCCCCAGCATTTT
TRBD1,TRBJ1-2,NA,TRBV2,CASSEAVTGIYGYTF,TGTGCCAGCAGTGAAGCTGTGACAGGGATCTATGGCTACACCTTC
NA,TRBJ1-4,NA,TRBV20-1,CSASPGTGKLFF,TGCAGTGCTAGCCCGGGTACTGGAAAACTGTTTTTT
NA,TRBJ1-4,NA,TRBV20-1,CSADPGLAGAANEKLFF,TGCAGTGCTGATCCGGGACTAGCGGGAGCGGCTAATGAAAAACTGTTTTTT
NA,TRBJ1-4,NA,TRBV25-1,CASSAYRDWNEKLFF,TGTGCCAGCAGTGCTTACCGGGACTGGAATGAAAAACTGTTTTTT
NA,TRBJ1-1,many,TRBV6-6,CASSTPGVGTEAFF,TGTGCCAGCAGTACCCCTGGGGTAGGCACTGAAGCTTTCTTT